One and the same sample provided the 3 T cell receptor beta chains below, sequenced in a study of T cells after yellow fever vaccination. TCRdb used MiXCR to reprocess the 5' RACE reads, holding one entry per CDR3 protein. The sample has some 400,000 distinct CDR3 sequences, approximately 19% seen once. Here the sequenced sample was PBMCs, taken before the yellow fever booster vaccination. The origin of the receptors is a man aged 18 to 29 who received the YFV17D yellow fever vaccine.

This clonotype has only a few counts. V gene TRBV9 combines with J gene TRBJ1-4, with 8 bases fitting TRBD1. With 2 bases clipped from V and 8 bases from J, the junction kept 8 bases outside the gene matches. Germline-derived CDR1 and CDR2 are SGDLS and YYNGEE. CDR3 length: 15 amino acids. CDR3 sequence (DNA): TGTGCCAGCAGCGTCGATGGACAGGGTAACGAAAAACTGTTTTTT. Protein product: CASSVDGQGNEKLFF.

This clonotype was found a few times. The chain is built from TRBV28 and TRBJ2-3, with a weak D call TRBD2 (6 bases). V was pared by 2 bases and J by 2 bases, with 11 bases between. The CDR3 length is 15 residues. Looked up from germline, CDR1 is MDHEN and CDR2 is SYDVKM. Written as DNA, the CDR3 is TGTGCCAGCAGTTTACCCCTAGCGTACACAGATACGCAGTATTTT. Encoded protein: CASSLPLAYTDTQYF.

J is TRBJ2-5 and V is TRBV7-2; possibly TRBD1 or TRBD2 for D (6 bases each). This CDR3 is 14 amino acids long. Germline V gene lookup returns CDR1 SGHTA and CDR2 FQGNSA. The V and J ends lost 4 bases and 3 bases respectively, with 12 bases between them. In DNA, the CDR3 is TGTGCCAGCAGCTCACAGGGAGGAGAAGAGACCCAGTACTTC. It is translated as CASSSQGGEETQYF.